This record concerns one T cell receptor beta chain sequence. These data come from a study of early stage breast cancer tumors. The table came from immunoSEQ multiplex PCR; TCRdb's copy has only in-frame clones and leaves some out. The repertoire holds almost 55,000 clones, with 75% to 95% as singletons. Trimming took 4 bases from V and 4 from J; bases not matched to a gene: 5. This CDR3 region has 14 residues. The germline V gene has CDR1 LGHNA and CDR2 YNFKEQ. The sequenced material came from blood. This clonotype originated in a person aged 65 to 79 with breast cancer. This chain joins TRBV4-2 and TRBJ2-5; 8 nucleotides line up with TRBD2. For the CDR3, the DNA is TGTGCCAGCAGCCGGGGACTAGGGACAGAGACCCAGTACTTC. This sequence encodes CASSRGLGTETQYF.